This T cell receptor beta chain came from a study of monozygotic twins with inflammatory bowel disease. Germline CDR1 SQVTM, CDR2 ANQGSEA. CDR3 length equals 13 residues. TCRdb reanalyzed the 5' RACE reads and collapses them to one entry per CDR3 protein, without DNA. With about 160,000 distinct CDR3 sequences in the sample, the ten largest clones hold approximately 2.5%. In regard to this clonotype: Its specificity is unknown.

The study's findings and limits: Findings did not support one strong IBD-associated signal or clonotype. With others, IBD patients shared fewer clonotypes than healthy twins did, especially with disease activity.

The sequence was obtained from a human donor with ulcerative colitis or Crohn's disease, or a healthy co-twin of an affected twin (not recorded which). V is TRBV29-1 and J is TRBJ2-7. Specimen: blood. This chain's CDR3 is CSVASDRSYEQYF.